The sequence of this T cell receptor beta chain was determined in a study of shared clonotypes between healthy human individuals. Across the whole study: Every donor yielded three CD4 naive, three CD4 memory, two CD8 naive and one CD8 memory plate.

This clone is a singleton in its sample. The data were produced by immunoSEQ multiplex PCR, yet TCRdb's version contains in-frame clones alone and is incomplete. The sample contains over a million clones, approximately 97% of which appear only once. CDR1 is MDHEN, CDR2 SYDVKM, per germline. This CDR3 comprises 18 residues. V shed 1 base and J shed 0 bases, with 16 bases lying between them. V is TRBV28 and J is TRBJ2-1; D not certain. Sequenced input: naive CD4+ T cells sorted from blood. Noted subset: CD45RA+ positively selected. This TCR derives from a man aged 25 to 40 in good health. The CDR3 sequence is CASSLSGGWVPSYNEQFF. DNA for the CDR3: TGTGCCAGCAGTTTATCGGGTGGCTGGGTTCCCTCCTACAATGAGCAGTTCTTC.